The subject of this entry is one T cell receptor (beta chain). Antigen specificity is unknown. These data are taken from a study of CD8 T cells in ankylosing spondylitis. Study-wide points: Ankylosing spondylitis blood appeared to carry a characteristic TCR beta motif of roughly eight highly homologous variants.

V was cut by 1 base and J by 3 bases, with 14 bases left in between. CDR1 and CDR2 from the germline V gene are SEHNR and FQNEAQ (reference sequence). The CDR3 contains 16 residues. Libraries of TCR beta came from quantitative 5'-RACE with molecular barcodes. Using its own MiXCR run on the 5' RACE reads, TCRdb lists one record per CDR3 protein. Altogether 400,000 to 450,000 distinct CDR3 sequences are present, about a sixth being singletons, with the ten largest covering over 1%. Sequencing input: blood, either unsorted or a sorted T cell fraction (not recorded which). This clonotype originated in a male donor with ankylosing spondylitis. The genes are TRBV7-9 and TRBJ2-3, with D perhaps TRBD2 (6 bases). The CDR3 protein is CASSLGTGEVTDTQYF. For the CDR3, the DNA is TGTGCCAGCAGCTTAGGAACGGGAGAGGTAACAGATACGCAGTATTTT.